This T cell receptor beta chain was identified in a study of blood T cells in healthy people across ages. Whole-study results and caveats: CMV status of donors was not determined, possibly confounding expanded clonotype changes. Using unsorted PBMCs precluded a conclusive naive versus antigen-experienced comparison.

PCR was performed a second time for roughly 7 to 12 cycles using a sample-barcoded 5' primer and a J-beta primer mix. From the 5' RACE reads, TCRdb called clonotypes with MiXCR, one entry per CDR3 protein. Of some 1.6 million distinct CDR3 sequences in the sample, roughly a third are singletons; the top ten hold approximately 10%. To note about this clonotype: Its antigen remains unknown.

The length of the CDR3 is 16 residues. Germline trimming cut 0 bases from V and 8 bases from J; bases unmatched to any gene: 9. The germline gives CDR1 SGHRS, CDR2 YFSETQ. The clonotype was recovered from a woman aged 25 to 39 in good health. Input material: blood. The rearrangement uses TRBV5-1 and TRBJ2-1; 9 nucleotides agree with TRBD2. The CDR3 DNA sequence: TGCGCCAGCAGCTTGGGATTTCGGACTAGCGACGATGAGCAGTTCTTC. It specifies CASSLGFRTSDDEQFF.